The rows below give T cell receptor beta chains drawn from one sample of a study of T cell clones after liver transplantation. Sequencing was performed with immunoSEQ multiplex PCR; in TCRdb, only in-frame clones are kept and a portion is missing. The table records 75,000 to 95,000 clones, less than 90% of them present only once. The sequencing used CD4+ T cells from blood, collected 48 months after liver transplant. The receptors originated from a human patient who received a liver transplant. The graft donor may be the source of some T cells. The CDR3 runs from the conserved cysteine through the conserved F or W. A D gene is named only where the DNA matches it firmly. The size of a clone is reported for some rows only, either as once, few or many, or as a class for expanded clones.

d_gene,abundance,v_gene,j_gene,CDR3nt,CDR3aa
TRBD2,NA,TRBV25-1,TRBJ2-3,TGTGCCAGCAAGAAGACTAGCGGGAGTGGTACAGATACGCAGTATTTT,CASKKTSGSGTDTQYF
TRBD2,NA,TRBV15,TRBJ2-1,TGTGCCACCAGCAGAGACGGGGCTGGCGGGGGGGAGCAGTTCTTC,CATSRDGAGGGEQFF
NA,few,TRBV5-5,TRBJ1-3,TGTGCCAGCAGCCCCGGGACACCCTCGGGAAACACCATATATTTT,CASSPGTPSGNTIYF
TRBD2,once,TRBV5-1,TRBJ2-3,TGCGCCAGCAGCCTACTAGCGGGGGTCACAGATACGCAGTATTTT,CASSLLAGVTDTQYF
NA,NA,TRBV7-3,TRBJ2-3,TGTGCCAGCAGCTCTGCGACCCCAGATACGCAGTATTTT,CASSSATPDTQYF
NA,once,TRBV29-1,TRBJ2-3,TGCAGCGCCGTAGTAGGGGGCACAGATACGCAGTATTTT,CSAVVGGTDTQYF
TRBD1,few,TRBV18,TRBJ2-7,TGTGCCAGCTCACCGGGACAGGGGTCCTACGAGCAGTACTTC,CASSPGQGSYEQYF
TRBD2,once,TRBV5-1,TRBJ2-3,TGCGCCAGCCGACTAGCGGGAGTATATCTGGATACGCAGTATTTT,CASRLAGVYLDTQYF
NA,NA,TRBV4-1,TRBJ1-4,TGCGCCAGCAGCCAAGAACAGGGTAGGCCGTGGAATGAAAAACTGTTTTTT,CASSQEQGRPWNEKLFF
NA,NA,TRBV7-8,TRBJ2-1,TGTGCCAGCAGCTCTCGTGCAAGATCGGGGTCATCCTACAATGAGCAGTTCTTC,CASSSRARSGSSYNEQFF
NA,once,TRBV18,TRBJ2-5,TGTGCCAGCTCACCAGCCACGGAGACCCAGTACTTC,CASSPATETQYF
NA,NA,TRBV25-1,TRBJ1-3,TGTGCCAGCAGCCCGGACGGGCTCTCTGGAAACACCATATATTTT,CASSPDGLSGNTIYF
TRBD1,NA,TRBV10-3,TRBJ2-1,TGTGCCACCCGGGACAGGGACAATGAGCAGTTCTTC,CATRDRDNEQFF
NA,NA,TRBV6-5,TRBJ2-7,TGTGCCAGCAGTCGAATGGGGAGTAACTCCTACGAGCAGTACTTC,CASSRMGSNSYEQYF
NA,NA,TRBV19,TRBJ1-5,TGTGCCAGTAGGACACAGGGAAGGAGTCAGCCCCAGCATTTT,CASRTQGRSQPQHF
NA,NA,TRBV11-2,TRBJ2-2,TGTGCCAGCAGCCCTCACACCGGGGAGCTGTTTTTT,CASSPHTGELFF
NA,NA,TRBV27,TRBJ1-1,TGTGCCAGCAGTTTTCAGGGGAGACAAGCTTTCTTT,CASSFQGRQAFF
NA,NA,TRBV5-1,TRBJ1-5,TGCGCCAGCAGCGGGGGTCTCAATCAGCCCCAGCATTTT,CASSGGLNQPQHF
NA,NA,TRBV4-1,TRBJ1-1,TGCGCCAGCAGCCGGCAGATGAACACTGAAGCTTTCTTT,CASSRQMNTEAFF
NA,NA,TRBV6-1,TRBJ1-4,TGTGCCAGCAGTGAATTTGACAGCTCTAATGAAAAACTGTTTTTT,CASSEFDSSNEKLFF
NA,once,TRBV9,TRBJ2-3,TGTGCCAGCAGCGTAGAAGGCACTCCGAGGGGACTTACGCAGTATTTT,CASSVEGTPRGLTQYF
TRBD1,few,TRBV5-1,TRBJ2-5,TGCGCCAGCAGCTTGGAAGCGACAGGGGGAGAGACCCAGTACTTC,CASSLEATGGETQYF
NA,NA,TRBV7-9,TRBJ1-2,TGTGCCAGCAGCTTAGGAGGCAGGGAGCACTATGGCTACACCTTC,CASSLGGREHYGYTF
NA,once,TRBV19,TRBJ2-3,TGTGCCAGTAGAGGGACGTACACAGATACGCAGTATTTT,CASRGTYTDTQYF
NA,few,TRBV6-5,TRBJ1-5,TGTGCCAGCAGTTACCGGACAAATTATAGCAATCAGCCCCAGCATTTT,CASSYRTNYSNQPQHF
NA,NA,TRBV29-1,TRBJ1-2,TGCAGCGCAAGGGACAACAGATATGGCTACACCTTC,CSARDNRYGYTF
NA,NA,TRBV5-1,TRBJ1-2,TGCGCCAGCAGCTTGACATACCCAGGAAGCGGCTATGGCTACACCTTC,CASSLTYPGSGYGYTF
NA,NA,TRBV5-4,TRBJ2-5,TGTGCCAGCAGCTTGACAGGGCGGCTAGAGACCCAGTACTTC,CASSLTGRLETQYF
TRBD1,NA,TRBV5-8,TRBJ2-7,TGTGCCAGCAGCTTGGGACAGGGGCCATACGAGCAGTACTTC,CASSLGQGPYEQYF
NA,NA,TRBV7-6,TRBJ1-5,TGTGCCAGCAGCTTATTTGCGGAGGCCAGATTTCAGCCCCAGCATTTT,CASSLFAEARFQPQHF
NA,few,TRBV7-9,TRBJ1-1,TGTGCCAGCAGCTTAGGGTACAGGGATACGGCTTTCTTT,CASSLGYRDTAFF
TRBD2,NA,TRBV27,TRBJ2-4,TGTGCCAGCAGTTTTCGGGGGGGCAACATTCAGTACTTC,CASSFRGGNIQYF
NA,NA,TRBV6-5,TRBJ2-3,TGTGCCAGCAGTTTTCTGACGCCTAGCACAGATACGCAGTATTTT,CASSFLTPSTDTQYF
NA,NA,TRBV7-3,TRBJ2-2,TGTGCCAGCAGCTTCGTCACCGGGGAGCTGTTTTTT,CASSFVTGELFF
TRBD2,NA,TRBV6-4,TRBJ2-1,TGTGCCAGCAGTGACGGCGGGCTAGCGGGGCAGTTCTTC,CASSDGGLAGQFF
TRBD1,NA,TRBV6-5,TRBJ1-2,TGTGCCAGCAGACAACCGGGACAGGGGGCGAGTGGCTACACCTTC,CASRQPGQGASGYTF
NA,once,TRBV9,TRBJ2-3,TGTGCCAGCAGCGTAGGGTTTTCGGGGTACACGGATACGCAGTATTTT,CASSVGFSGYTDTQYF
NA,NA,TRBV19,TRBJ2-6,TGTGCCAGTAGTAAAGTTGGGGTACGCTCTGGGGCCAACGTCCTGACTTTC,CASSKVGVRSGANVLTF
NA,NA,TRBV21-1,TRBJ2-1,TGTGCCAGCAGCAAAGCAATGGTGCAGTTCTTC,CASSKAMVQFF
TRBD2,NA,TRBV5-1,TRBJ2-7,TGCGCCAGCAGCTTGGGTTTAGGACTAGCGGGAATCACGAACTACGAGCAGTACTTC,CASSLGLGLAGITNYEQYF